The rows below give T cell receptor beta chains drawn from one sample of a study of T-cell memory formation after mild COVID-19. A single record per CDR3 protein comes from TCRdb applying MiXCR to the 5' RACE reads. The sample consists of 300,000 to 400,000 distinct CDR3 sequences, about 13% of them appearing once. The specimen was PBMCs or a T cell subset sorted from them (not recorded which). The source is a man younger than 35 who had mild COVID-19 (a few samples of this study predate the infection). Cell type and time point are not known. CDR3s include the opening cysteine and the closing phenylalanine or tryptophan. A D gene is named only where the DNA matches it firmly. Clone sizes are given selectively: once, few, many, or a class where the clone is expanded.

abundance: many; j_gene: TRBJ1-5; d_gene: .; v_gene: TRBV6-6; CDR3aa: CASSPSDSNQPQHF; CDR3nt: TGTGCCAGCAGCCCCAGCGATAGCAATCAGCCCCAGCATTTT
abundance: many; j_gene: TRBJ2-5; d_gene: TRBD1; v_gene: TRBV15; CDR3aa: CATSSYRGQGETQYF; CDR3nt: TGTGCCACCAGCAGCTACAGGGGGCAGGGTGAGACCCAGTACTTC
abundance: .; j_gene: TRBJ2-1; d_gene: TRBD1; v_gene: TRBV7-3; CDR3aa: CASSFGAGTGGGEQFF; CDR3nt: TGTGCCAGCAGCTTTGGGGCCGGGACAGGGGGCGGTGAGCAGTTCTTC
abundance: few; j_gene: TRBJ2-1; d_gene: TRBD2; v_gene: TRBV4-1; CDR3aa: CASSQDEGGQGPYNEQFF; CDR3nt: TGCGCCAGCAGCCAAGATGAGGGAGGGCAGGGCCCCTACAATGAGCAGTTCTTC
abundance: many; j_gene: TRBJ2-1; d_gene: .; v_gene: TRBV20-1; CDR3aa: CSASRGGQGSYNEQFF; CDR3nt: TGCAGTGCTAGCCGTGGGGGGCAGGGCTCCTACAATGAGCAGTTCTTC
abundance: many; j_gene: TRBJ2-5; d_gene: .; v_gene: TRBV20-1; CDR3aa: CSASPLIAAQETQYF; CDR3nt: TGCAGTGCTAGTCCCCTGATAGCGGCCCAAGAGACCCAGTACTTC
abundance: .; j_gene: TRBJ2-7; d_gene: TRBD2; v_gene: TRBV11-2; CDR3aa: CASSLSAIGGGLYEQYF; CDR3nt: TGTGCCAGCAGCTTATCGGCGATCGGCGGGGGGTTATACGAGCAGTACTTC
abundance: .; j_gene: TRBJ1-1; d_gene: .; v_gene: TRBV24-1; CDR3aa: CATSDLQGVEAFF; CDR3nt: TGTGCCACCAGTGATTTGCAAGGTGTTGAAGCTTTCTTT
abundance: many; j_gene: TRBJ1-4; d_gene: .; v_gene: TRBV7-6; CDR3aa: CASSVTTDNEKLFF; CDR3nt: TGTGCCAGCAGCGTTACGACAGATAATGAAAAACTGTTTTTT
abundance: .; j_gene: TRBJ2-5; d_gene: TRBD2; v_gene: TRBV2; CDR3aa: CASSETSGGDHTYF; CDR3nt: TGTGCCAGCAGTGAAACCAGCGGGGGCGATCATACTTACTTC